A single sample gave rise to the 32 T cell receptor beta chains below, sequenced in a study of identical twins. TCRdb reprocessed the 5' RACE reads via MiXCR and lists one record per CDR3 protein. The table lists approximately 590,000 distinct CDR3 sequences, approximately 10% of them singletons. These same records also appear under a second study, on yellow fever vaccine responses in identical twins.

The sequencing sample was made of PBMCs. All receptors come from a woman between 18 and 29 years old in good health.

This clonotype has more than one count but fewer than ten. V and J are TRBV10-3 and TRBJ2-5; 8 bases fit TRBD1. V lost 10 bases and J lost 1; bases outside the gene matches: 5. The CDR3 is 13 amino acids. From germline, CDR1 is ENHRY and CDR2 SYGVKD. The CDR3 here is CATLDRAQETQYF. Written as DNA, the CDR3 is TGTGCCACCTTGGACAGGGCCCAAGAGACCCAGTACTTC.

The chain has TRBV12-5 and TRBJ2-1; 7 nucleotides agree with TRBD2. Germline CDR1 reads LGHNT; CDR2 reads FRNRAP. The trim removed 0 bases at V and 7 bases at J, leaving 9 bases unmatched. The CDR3 sequence is 16 residues long. The CDR3 nucleotides read TGTGCTAGTGGTTTGGTACTTGGCGGGGGAAATAATGAGCAGTTCTTC. As protein: CASGLVLGGGNNEQFF.

This clonotype appeared a few times. The chain combines TRBV2 with TRBJ2-1, with D perhaps TRBD1 (5 bases). Looked up from germline, CDR1 is SNHLY and CDR2 is FYNNEI. V lost 3 bases and J 13 bases, leaving 13 bases between the germline ends. CDR3 length: 12 amino acids. CDR3 sequence: CASSEWQGVQFF. CDR3 sequence (DNA): TGTGCCAGCAGTGAGTGGCAGGGCGTTCAGTTCTTC.

The chain employs TRBV29-1 and TRBJ2-1; 16 nucleotides line up with TRBD2. CDR3 length: 14 amino acids. Unmatched junction bases numbered 3, after V lost 7 bases and J lost 6 bases. Germline lookup yields CDR1 SQVTM and CDR2 ANQGSEA. The CDR3 loop reads CSGGLAGGVNEQFF. CDR3 DNA sequence: TGCAGCGGGGGACTAGCGGGAGGGGTCAATGAGCAGTTCTTC.

The chain recombines TRBV29-1 with TRBJ2-3; D remains ambiguous. The V end was cut by 7 bases, the J end by 9 bases, with 11 bases between. The CDR3 is 10 amino acids. Germline V lookup: CDR1 SQVTM, CDR2 ANQGSEA. CDR3 in amino acids: CSDLGITQYF. The CDR3, as DNA: TGCAGCGACCTGGGAATCACGCAGTATTTT.

The V call is TRBV7-9, the J call TRBJ2-7; D gene unclear. The germline V gene encodes CDR1 SEHNR and CDR2 FQNEAQ (reference sequence). The V end was cut by 5 bases, the J end by 5 bases, with 13 bases between. CDR3 size: 13 residues. The CDR3 protein is CASSPWLSDEQYF. CDR3 nucleotides: TGTGCCAGCAGCCCCTGGCTCAGCGACGAGCAGTACTTC.

This clonotype was counted a few times. The chain employs TRBV7-6 and TRBJ2-1; no clear D. Between the trimmed V and J ends, which lost 3 bases and 10 bases, there was a span of 16 bases. CDR3 length: 14 residues. Germline V gives CDR1 SGHVS, CDR2 FNYEAQ. The CDR3 bases are TGTGCCAGCAGCTTCACCGAGCCGGCGCGGGAGCAGTTCTTC. As protein: CASSFTEPAREQFF.

This chain connects TRBV7-2 to TRBJ2-4; 7 bases map to TRBD1. CDR3 length: 16 residues. V lost 5 bases, J lost 1 base, and 8 bases stayed unmatched. The germline V gene encodes CDR1 SGHTA and CDR2 FQGNSA. CDR3 residues: CASSLTGAVAKNIQYF. The CDR3 DNA sequence: TGTGCCAGCAGCCTAACAGGGGCGGTGGCCAAAAACATTCAGTACTTC.

This clonotype was seen at least ten times. V usage is TRBV11-2 and J usage is TRBJ1-1; D is unclear. CDR3 length: 13 amino acids. Germline-derived CDR1 and CDR2 are SGHAT and FQNNGV. The V end lost 3 bases, the J end lost 1 base, and 6 bases lay between the germline ends. The CDR3 DNA reads TGTGCCAGCAGCTTTGAACGGAACACTGAAGCTTTCTTT. Amino acids: CASSFERNTEAFF.

This clonotype was detected ten times or more. In DNA form, the CDR3 reads TGTGCCAGCAGCTTAGCGGGACAGGGGATAAATGAGCAGTTCTTC. Its translation is CASSLAGQGINEQFF. V gene TRBV7-8 combines with J gene TRBJ2-1; 10 nucleotides agree with TRBD1. This CDR3 is built from 15 residues. The germline V gene has CDR1 SGHVS and CDR2 FQNEAQ. V lost 0 bases to trimming and J lost 7 bases; unmatched junction nucleotides: 3.

This clonotype has at least ten counts. The chain is built from TRBV9 and TRBJ2-7; 11 bases are shared with TRBD2. The CDR3 consists of 16 residues. Germline values: CDR1 SGDLS, CDR2 YYNGEE. J gave up 4 bases and V 2 bases, and 8 bases lay outside the gene matches. In DNA form, the CDR3 reads TGTGCCAGCAGCGTGGGAGGGACTAGCGGAGAATACGAGCAGTACTTC. Translating it yields CASSVGGTSGEYEQYF. Supplemented by reference TRBV9 and TRBJ2-7, the full variable domain reads DSGVTQTPKHLITATGQRVTLRCSPRSGDLSVYWYQQSLDQGLQFLIQYYNGEERAKGNILERFSAQQFPDLHSELNLSSLELGDSALYFCASSVGGTSGEYEQYFGPGTRLTVT.

This clonotype was seen only a few times. The chain links TRBV10-3 to TRBJ1-6; D possibly corresponds to TRBD1 (6 bases). Per the germline V gene, CDR1 is ENHRY and CDR2 is SYGVKD. Trimming cost V 5 bases and J 7 bases, with 15 bases left between them. There are 15 residues in the CDR3. The CDR3 protein is CAISPGGGMNSPLHF. The CDR3 DNA reads TGTGCCATCAGTCCGGGAGGGGGAATGAATTCACCCCTCCACTTT.

This clonotype was counted at least ten times. This chain uses TRBV4-3 with TRBJ2-1, with TRBD2 matching over 11 bases. Germline V gene sequence: CDR1 LGHNA, CDR2 YSLEER. The trim removed 0 bases at V and 9 bases at J, leaving 4 bases unmatched. The CDR3 runs to 15 residues. In DNA, the CDR3 is TGCGCCAGCAGCCAAGAGGCTAGCGGGAGGACTGAGCAGTTCTTC. This gives the protein CASSQEASGRTEQFF.

Only a few counts were recorded for this clonotype. An end of the junction does not agree with germline; a read error may underlie this. The V gene is TRBV28, the J gene TRBJ2-7; D is uncertain. Germline CDR1 and CDR2: MDHEN and SYDVKM. This CDR3 contains 14 residues. CDR3 residues: CASSATVRTYQQYF. CDR3 nucleotides: TGTGCCAGCAGTGCCACAGTGAGAACCTACCAGCAGTACTTC.

This clonotype was observed at least ten times. This sequence joins TRBV3-1 and TRBJ2-7; 8 positions agree with TRBD2. There are 15 residues in the CDR3. J was trimmed by 7 bases and V by 2 bases; bases with no gene match: 10. Germline CDR1 reads LGHDT; CDR2 reads YNNKEL (reference sequence). The CDR3 loop is CASSQPSFSGEEQYF. CDR3 in DNA: TGTGCCAGCAGCCAACCTTCCTTTAGCGGGGAAGAGCAGTACTTC.

This clonotype has just a few counts. The gene calls are TRBV7-9 and TRBJ2-7, with D hard to call. Germline V gene sequence: CDR1 SEHNR, CDR2 FQNEAQ (reference sequence). This CDR3 region has 15 residues. Trimming cost V 1 base and J 5 bases, with 15 bases left between them. The CDR3 nucleotides read TGTGCCAGCAGCTTAGGAGCAAGGCCCCTGAACGAGCAGTACTTC. Translated: CASSLGARPLNEQYF. Based on the CDR3 plus reference TRBV7-9 and TRBJ2-7, the full variable domain is DTGVSQNPRHKITKRGQNVTFRCDPISEHNRLYWYRQTLGQGPEFLTYFQNEAQLEKSRLLSDRFSAERPKGSFSTLEIQRTEQGDSAMYLCASSLGARPLNEQYFGPGTRLTVT.

The CDR3 coding sequence is TGTGCCAGCAGTTACTCCACTTCAGGGGGCAACTACAATGAGCAGTTCTTC. The encoded protein is CASSYSTSGGNYNEQFF. The chain uses TRBV6-2 or TRBV6-3 and TRBJ2-1, with 8 bases aligning to TRBD1. Germline CDR1 is MNHEY and CDR2 is SVGEGT. J lost 3 bases, V lost 0 bases, and 7 bases had no gene match. CDR3 length: 17 residues.

This clonotype occurred many times. The V and J genes are TRBV12-3 or TRBV12-4 and TRBJ2-7, with 7 bases fitting TRBD2. V was pared by 1 base and J by 5 bases, with 2 bases of the junction left unmatched. The CDR3 runs to 13 residues. The CDR3 DNA reads as TGTGCCAGCAGTTTAGGACTAGCAAACGAGCAGTACTTC. Its protein is CASSLGLANEQYF.

The genes are TRBV7-6 and TRBJ2-5; 8 bases fit TRBD2. Germline values: CDR1 SGHVS, CDR2 FNYEAQ. J gave up 5 bases and V 5 bases, and 10 bases lay outside the gene matches. This CDR3 comprises 15 residues. CDR3 DNA sequence: TGTGCCAGCAGCGACTCGGGGGGGGACCGGGAGACCCAGTACTTC. This encodes CASSDSGGDRETQYF.

This clonotype was picked up many times. The chain uses TRBV29-1 and TRBJ2-5; a possible D gene is TRBD2 (5 bases). Germline V gives CDR1 SQVTM, CDR2 ANQGSEA. V was pared by 0 bases and J by 5 bases, with 13 bases between. The CDR3 has 14 amino acids. The CDR3 DNA sequence: TGCAGCGTTGAAGATGGGCTAGCCCGGGAGACCCAGTACTTC. This encodes CSVEDGLARETQYF.

The chain combines TRBV7-8 with TRBJ2-5; no definite D call. The germline V gene has CDR1 SGHVS and CDR2 FQNEAQ. V lost 7 bases to trimming and J lost 4 bases, with 13 bases between them. CDR3 length equals 13 residues. CDR3 region: CASTPRLGETQYF. Here the CDR3 DNA reads TGTGCCAGCACCCCAAGGTTGGGAGAGACCCAGTACTTC.

This clonotype was counted only a few times. The chain uses TRBV4-1 and TRBJ1-2; TRBD1 matches 8 bases. CDR1 and CDR2 (germline): MGHRA, YSYEKL. The CDR3 consists of 13 residues. The ends lost 4 bases at V and 8 bases at J; junction bases unmatched: 6. The CDR3 sequence is CASSPGGAEGYTF. CDR3 in DNA: TGCGCCAGCAGCCCAGGGGGCGCAGAAGGCTACACCTTC.

This clonotype turned up a few times. The rearrangement links TRBV27 to TRBJ2-7; 12 nucleotides line up with TRBD2. Germline loops: CDR1 MNHEY, CDR2 SMNVEV (reference sequence). V lost 6 bases to trimming and J lost 1 base; unmatched junction nucleotides: 16. The CDR3 totals 19 residues. The CDR3 sequence is CASRGWGVGLAGTSYEQYF. As DNA, the CDR3 is TGTGCCAGCAGGGGATGGGGAGTCGGACTAGCGGGAACTTCCTACGAGCAGTACTTC.

The chain is built from TRBV15 and TRBJ2-5; possibly TRBD2 for D (5 bases). V lost 0 bases and J lost 6, with 14 bases in between. The CDR3 sequence is 15 residues long. CDR1 is LNHNV and CDR2 is YYDKDF in the germline V gene (reference sequence). The CDR3 spells CATSRDPPSGKTQYF. The CDR3 bases are TGTGCCACCAGCAGAGATCCCCCCTCGGGGAAGACCCAGTACTTC.

This clonotype was found a few times. The V and J genes are TRBV18 and TRBJ2-3, with 16 bases aligning to TRBD2. The CDR3 loop spans 19 amino acids. Per the germline V gene, CDR1 is KGHSH and CDR2 is LQKENI. V trimming: 6 bases; J trimming: 2 bases; junction bases outside the gene matches: 11. The CDR3 nucleotides read TGTGCCAGCTCGTCCGGGACTAGCGGGAGGGCCGGGGCCACAGATACGCAGTATTTT. It specifies CASSSGTSGRAGATDTQYF.

This clonotype was detected a few times. The CDR3 nucleotides read TGCAGCGTTTTCTGGGCGAGCTCCTACAATGAGCAGTTCTTC. As protein: CSVFWASSYNEQFF. The chain combines TRBV29-1 with TRBJ2-1; D remains unclear. CDR3 length: 14 amino acids. Deletions cut 5 bases from V and 0 bases from J, with 11 bases between. Germline values: CDR1 SQVTM, CDR2 ANQGSEA.

This clonotype appeared a few times. The chain uses TRBV5-6 and TRBJ2-2, with 10 bases fitting TRBD2. The length of the CDR3 is 16 residues. CDR1 is SGHDT and CDR2 is YYEEEE in the germline V gene. V dropped 6 bases and J dropped 2; count of bases not matched to a gene: 7. The CDR3 DNA reads TGTGCCAGCACCGAGAGCGGGAGGGCTAACACCGGGGAGCTGTTTTTT. It translates to CASTESGRANTGELFF.

The chain employs TRBV9 and TRBJ2-2, with 8 nucleotides matching TRBD1. The germline CDR1 and CDR2 sequences are SGDLS and YYNGEE. The junction had 18 bases not matched to a gene; V was cut back by 4 bases and J by 4 bases. This CDR3 has 19 residues. The CDR3 DNA is TGTGCCAGCAGCCCGATTAGTTTAGGACAGGGAAAAGGCACCGGGGAGCTGTTTTTT. Its translation is CASSPISLGQGKGTGELFF. Full variable domain (outside the CDR3, taken from reference TRBV9 and TRBJ2-2): DSGVTQTPKHLITATGQRVTLRCSPRSGDLSVYWYQQSLDQGLQFLIQYYNGEERAKGNILERFSAQQFPDLHSELNLSSLELGDSALYFCASSPISLGQGKGTGELFFGEGSRLTVL.

This clonotype was found many times. The rearrangement links TRBV28 to TRBJ1-1, with a tentative D call TRBD1 (6 bases). CDR3 length: 14 residues. The V end was cut by 2 bases, the J end by 5 bases, with 12 bases between. CDR1 is MDHEN and CDR2 is SYDVKM in the germline V gene. CDR3 protein: CASSLVGARTEAFF. CDR3 in DNA: TGTGCCAGCAGTTTAGTGGGGGCGCGAACTGAAGCTTTCTTT.

The chain couples TRBV15 to TRBJ2-3; D is undetermined. Germline assignment: CDR1 LNHNV and CDR2 YYDKDF (reference sequence). Between the trimmed V and J ends, which lost 0 bases and 4 bases, there was a span of 8 bases. The length of the CDR3 is 14 residues. In DNA form, the CDR3 reads TGTGCCACCAGCAGAGATTTTGGGGCAGATACGCAGTATTTT. Its protein is CATSRDFGADTQYF.

The V and J genes are TRBV5-6 and TRBJ2-7; D is unresolved. Trimming removed 5 bases at V and 0 bases at J, with 12 bases between. Germline CDR1 and CDR2: SGHDT and YYEEEE. This CDR3 has 14 residues. The CDR3 here is CASRFGRYSYEQYF. CDR3 DNA: TGTGCCAGCAGATTTGGACGTTACTCCTACGAGCAGTACTTC.

This clonotype was observed many times. The V call is TRBV5-6, the J call TRBJ2-2; maybe TRBD2 (5 bases). Germline CDR1 and CDR2: SGHDT and YYEEEE. The length of the CDR3 is 16 residues. The V end was cut by 4 bases, the J end by 0 bases, with 13 bases between. The CDR3 DNA sequence: TGTGCCAGCAGCGTGAGGAGGACCCCGAACACCGGGGAGCTGTTTTTT. Its protein is CASSVRRTPNTGELFF.